Shown below are 3 T cell receptor beta chains from a single sample sequenced in a study of PD-L1 blockade in urothelial cancer. Assay used: immunoSEQ multiplex PCR; TCRdb lists only in-frame clones, some missing. The data show about 50,000 clones, with just over 85% seen just once and over 20% held by the top ten. The time point here: pretreatment peripheral blood. The source was PBMCs, collected around atezolizumab (anti-PD-L1) treatment. These receptors originate from a man aged 55-75 years with urothelial cancer.

J is TRBJ2-7 and V is TRBV19; 10 bases line up with TRBD1. V was clipped by 0 bases and J by 2 bases; unmatched bases: 16. Germline V gene data show CDR1 as LNHDA and CDR2 as SQIVND (reference sequence). The CDR3 spans 20 residues. The CDR3 reads CASSIDVVGATGTGAYEQYF. For the CDR3, the DNA is TGTGCCAGTAGTATAGATGTTGTCGGAGCTACCGGGACAGGGGCCTACGAGCAGTACTTC. Supplemented by reference TRBV19 and TRBJ2-7, the full variable domain reads DGGITQSPKYLFRKEGQNVTLSCEQNLNHDAMYWYRQDPGQGLRLIYYSQIVNDFQKGDIAEGYSVSREKKESFPLTVTSAQKNPTAFYLCASSIDVVGATGTGAYEQYFGPGTRLTVT.

Note on this clone: An end of the junction differs from the germline gene, which may be a read error. The chain couples TRBV6-5 to TRBJ2-1; TRBD1 matches 8 bases. Germline CDR1 is MNHEY and CDR2 is SVGAGI. The CDR3 extends over 14 amino acids. The CDR3, as DNA: TGCGCCAGCAGTGAGATCACAGGGGGCAATGAGCAGTTCTTC. Protein: CASSEITGGNEQFF.

The V gene is TRBV13, the J gene TRBJ1-2, with D maybe TRBD1 (5 bases). This CDR3 region has 15 residues. The V gene lost 7 bases and the J gene lost 1 base, with 16 bases spanning the gap. Germline V gene data show CDR1 as PRHDT and CDR2 as FYEKMQ (reference sequence). The CDR3, as DNA: TGTGCCAGCACCCAACGGGGGACGTTTAACTATGGCTACACCTTC. Protein product: CASTQRGTFNYGYTF.